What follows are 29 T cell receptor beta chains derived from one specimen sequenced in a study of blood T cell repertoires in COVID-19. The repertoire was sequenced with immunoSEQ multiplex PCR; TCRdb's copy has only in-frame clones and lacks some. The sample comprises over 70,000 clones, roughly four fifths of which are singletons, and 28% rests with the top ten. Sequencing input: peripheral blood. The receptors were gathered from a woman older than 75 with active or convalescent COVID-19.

This CDR3 reads CASSQVPQGSGGALGGDTQYF. The CDR3 coding sequence is TGCGCCAGCAGCCAAGTCCCTCAGGGGAGCGGGGGGGCGTTGGGAGGAGATACGCAGTATTTT. The rearrangement joins TRBV4-3 to TRBJ2-3, with 10 bases that match TRBD2. This CDR3 contains 21 residues. V was clipped by 1 base and J by 5 bases; unmatched bases: 21. In germline, CDR1 is LGHNA, CDR2 YSLEER.

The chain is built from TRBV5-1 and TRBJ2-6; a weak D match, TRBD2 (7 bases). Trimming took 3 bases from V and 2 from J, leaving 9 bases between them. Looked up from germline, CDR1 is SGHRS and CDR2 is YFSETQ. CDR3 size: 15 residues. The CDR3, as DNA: TGCGCCAGCAGCTGGGGGGGCACTGGGGCCAACGTCCTGACTTTC. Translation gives CASSWGGTGANVLTF.

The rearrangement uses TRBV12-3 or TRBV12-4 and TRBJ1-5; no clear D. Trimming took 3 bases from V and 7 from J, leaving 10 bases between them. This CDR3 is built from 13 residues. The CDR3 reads CASSFGPNQPQHF. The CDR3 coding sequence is TGTGCCAGCAGTTTTGGGCCAAACCAGCCCCAGCATTTT.

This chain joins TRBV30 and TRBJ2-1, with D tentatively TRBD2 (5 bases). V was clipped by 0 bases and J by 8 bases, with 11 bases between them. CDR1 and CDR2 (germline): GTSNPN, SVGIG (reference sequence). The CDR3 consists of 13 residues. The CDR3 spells CAWSVEGPDEQFF. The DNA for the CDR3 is TGTGCCTGGAGTGTAGAGGGTCCCGATGAGCAGTTCTTC.

The CDR3 DNA reads TGTGCCAGCAGCCCAGGGGGATACGAGCAGTACTTC. As protein: CASSPGGYEQYF. The rearrangement links TRBV7-9 to TRBJ2-7; TRBD1 aligns across 7 bases. The CDR3 length is 12 residues. V trimming: 5 bases; J trimming: 4 bases; junction bases outside the gene matches: 2. The germline V gene has CDR1 SEHNR and CDR2 FQNEAQ (reference sequence).

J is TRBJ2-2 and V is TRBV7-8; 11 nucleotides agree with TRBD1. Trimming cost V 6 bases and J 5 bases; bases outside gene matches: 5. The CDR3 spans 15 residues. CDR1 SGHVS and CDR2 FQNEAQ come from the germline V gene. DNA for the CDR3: TGTGCCAGCAGTTCCGGGACAGGGGGAACCGGGGAGCTGTTTTTT. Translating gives CASSSGTGGTGELFF.

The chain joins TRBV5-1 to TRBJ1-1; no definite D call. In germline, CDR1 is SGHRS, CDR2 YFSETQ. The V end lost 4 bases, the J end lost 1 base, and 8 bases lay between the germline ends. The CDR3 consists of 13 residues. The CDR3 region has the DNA TGCGCCAGCAGCCCGGACTCGAACACTGAAGCTTTCTTT. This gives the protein CASSPDSNTEAFF.

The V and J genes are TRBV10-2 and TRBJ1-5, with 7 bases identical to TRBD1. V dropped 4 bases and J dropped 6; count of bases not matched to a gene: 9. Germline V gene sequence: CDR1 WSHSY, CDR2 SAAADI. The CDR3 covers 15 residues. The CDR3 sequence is CASSATWDSRQPQHF. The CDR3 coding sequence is TGCGCCAGCAGTGCCACGTGGGACAGCCGTCAGCCCCAGCATTTT.

In nucleotides, the CDR3 is TGCGCCAGCAGCCAAGTAGCACTAGCGGGGAGTCCCTACGAGCAGTACTTC. It translates to CASSQVALAGSPYEQYF. The chain is built from TRBV4-3 and TRBJ2-7, with 10 bases that match TRBD2. The CDR3 extends over 17 amino acids. V shed 1 base and J 2 bases; nucleotides not matched to a gene: 8. Germline-derived CDR1 and CDR2 are LGHNA and YSLEER.

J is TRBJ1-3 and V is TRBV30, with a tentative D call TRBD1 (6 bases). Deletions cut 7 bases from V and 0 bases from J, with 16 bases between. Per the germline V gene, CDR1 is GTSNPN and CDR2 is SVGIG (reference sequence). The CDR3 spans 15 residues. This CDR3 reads CAYGGQGDSGNTIYF. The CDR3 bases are TGTGCCTACGGGGGGCAGGGAGACTCTGGAAACACCATATATTTT.

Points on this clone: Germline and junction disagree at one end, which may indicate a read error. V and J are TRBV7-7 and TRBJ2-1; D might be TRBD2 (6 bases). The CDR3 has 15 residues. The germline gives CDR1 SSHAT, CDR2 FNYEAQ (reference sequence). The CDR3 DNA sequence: TGTGCTAGCAGCCCCAGGCGGGGCTCCTACAATGAGCAGTTCTTC. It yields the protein CASSPRRGSYNEQFF.

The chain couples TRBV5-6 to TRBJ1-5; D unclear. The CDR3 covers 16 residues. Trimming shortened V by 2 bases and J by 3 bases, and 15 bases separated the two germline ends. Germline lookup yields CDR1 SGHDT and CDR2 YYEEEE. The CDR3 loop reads CASSFESPLNNQPQHF. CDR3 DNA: TGTGCCAGCAGCTTTGAGAGCCCCCTAAACAATCAGCCCCAGCATTTT. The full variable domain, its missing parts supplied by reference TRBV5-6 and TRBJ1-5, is DAGVTQSPTHLIKTRGQQVTLRCSPKSGHDTVSWYQQALGQGPQFIFQYYEEEERQRGNFPDRFSGHQFPNYSSELNVNALLLGDSALYLCASSFESPLNNQPQHFGDGTRLSIL.

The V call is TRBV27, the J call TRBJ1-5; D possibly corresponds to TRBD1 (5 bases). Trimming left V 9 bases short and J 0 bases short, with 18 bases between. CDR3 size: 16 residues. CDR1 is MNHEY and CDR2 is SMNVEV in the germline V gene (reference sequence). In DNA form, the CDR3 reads TGTGCCAGTCGGAAATCAGGGTGGTATAGCAATCAGCCCCAGCATTTT. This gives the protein CASRKSGWYSNQPQHF.

CDR3 sequence (DNA): TGTGCCAGCAGTGAAGATTTCTGGAGTTTCCAAGAGACCCAGTACTTC. Amino acids: CASSEDFWSFQETQYF. The chain is built from TRBV6-1 and TRBJ2-5; no firm D call. Per germline, CDR1 MNHNS and CDR2 SASEGT. This CDR3 region has 16 residues. With 1 base removed from V and 1 base from J, the gap between germline ends came to 13 bases.

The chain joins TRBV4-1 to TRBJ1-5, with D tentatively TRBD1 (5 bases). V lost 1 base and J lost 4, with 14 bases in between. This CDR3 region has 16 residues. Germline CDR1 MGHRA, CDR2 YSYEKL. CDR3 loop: CASSQGLRGGNQPQHF. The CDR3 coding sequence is TGCGCCAGCAGCCAAGGTTTAAGGGGCGGTAATCAGCCCCAGCATTTT.

CDR3 amino acids: CASSPLDIVGNTIYF. CDR3 nucleotide sequence: TGTGCCAGCAGCCCCTTGGACATTGTAGGAAACACCATATATTTT. The chain joins TRBV7-6 to TRBJ1-3; tentatively, D is TRBD1 (5 bases). Trimming pared 5 bases from V and 4 bases from J, leaving 15 bases between. Germline V gives CDR1 SGHVS, CDR2 FNYEAQ. The CDR3 is 15 amino acids.

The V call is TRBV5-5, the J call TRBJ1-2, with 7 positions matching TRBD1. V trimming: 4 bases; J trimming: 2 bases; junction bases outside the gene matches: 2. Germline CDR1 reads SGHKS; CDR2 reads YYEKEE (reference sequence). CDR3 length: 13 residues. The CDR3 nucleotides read TGTGCCAGCAGCCCGACAGGGAACTATGGCTACACCTTC. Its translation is CASSPTGNYGYTF.

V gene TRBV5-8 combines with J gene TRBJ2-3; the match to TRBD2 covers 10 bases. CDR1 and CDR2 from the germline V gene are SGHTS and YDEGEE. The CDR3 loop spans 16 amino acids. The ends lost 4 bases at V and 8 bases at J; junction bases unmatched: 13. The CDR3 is CASSPPLGLAGVTQYF. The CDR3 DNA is TGTGCCAGCAGCCCACCCTTAGGTCTAGCGGGGGTTACGCAGTATTTT.

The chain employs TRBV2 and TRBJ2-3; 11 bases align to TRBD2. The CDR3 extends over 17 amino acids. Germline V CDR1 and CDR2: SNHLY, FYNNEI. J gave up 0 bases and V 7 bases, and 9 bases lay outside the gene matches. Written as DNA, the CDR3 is TGTGCCAGCACGGGGCTAGCGGGGGGAACTAGCACAGATACGCAGTATTTT. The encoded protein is CASTGLAGGTSTDTQYF.

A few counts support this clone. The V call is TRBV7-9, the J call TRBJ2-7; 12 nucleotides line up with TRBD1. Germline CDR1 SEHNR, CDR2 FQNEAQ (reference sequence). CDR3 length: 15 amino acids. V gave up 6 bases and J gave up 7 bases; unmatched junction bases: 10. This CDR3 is CASRSWDRGRNEQYF. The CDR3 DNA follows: TGTGCCAGCAGATCCTGGGACAGGGGGCGAAATGAGCAGTACTTC.

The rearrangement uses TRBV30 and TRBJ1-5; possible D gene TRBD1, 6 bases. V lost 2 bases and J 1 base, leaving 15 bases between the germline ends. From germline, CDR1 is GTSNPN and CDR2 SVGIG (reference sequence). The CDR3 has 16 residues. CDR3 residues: CAWSTQGWRSNQPQHF. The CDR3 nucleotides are TGTGCCTGGAGTACCCAGGGGTGGAGGAGCAATCAGCCCCAGCATTTT.

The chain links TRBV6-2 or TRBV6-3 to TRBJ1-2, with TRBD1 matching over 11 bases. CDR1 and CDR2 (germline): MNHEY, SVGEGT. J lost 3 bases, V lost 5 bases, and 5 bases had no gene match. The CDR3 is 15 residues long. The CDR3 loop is CASSPRDRGDYGYTF. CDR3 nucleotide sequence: TGTGCCAGCAGTCCCCGGGACAGGGGGGACTATGGCTACACCTTC.

CDR3 region: CASIAPSGGWGTEAFF. CDR3 nucleotide sequence: TGTGCCAGTATCGCCCCATCGGGGGGATGGGGCACTGAAGCTTTCTTT. The J gene is TRBJ1-1, the V gene TRBV19; tentatively, D is TRBD1 (5 bases). Trimming left V 7 bases short and J 4 bases short, with 22 bases between. Germline V gives CDR1 LNHDA, CDR2 SQIVND (reference sequence). CDR3 length: 16 residues.

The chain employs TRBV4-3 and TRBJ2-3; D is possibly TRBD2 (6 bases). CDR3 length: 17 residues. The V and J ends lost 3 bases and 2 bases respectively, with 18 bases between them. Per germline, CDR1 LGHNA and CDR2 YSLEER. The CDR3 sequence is CASSQATGLRYTDTQYF. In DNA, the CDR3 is TGCGCCAGCAGCCAGGCTACGGGACTCCGGTACACAGATACGCAGTATTTT.

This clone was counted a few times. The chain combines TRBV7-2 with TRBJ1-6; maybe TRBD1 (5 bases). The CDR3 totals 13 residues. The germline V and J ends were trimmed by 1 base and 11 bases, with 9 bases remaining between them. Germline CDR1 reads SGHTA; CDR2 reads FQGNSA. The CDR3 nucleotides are TGTGCCAGCAGCTTAGGGGGGGGGACACCCCTCCACTTT. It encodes CASSLGGGTPLHF.

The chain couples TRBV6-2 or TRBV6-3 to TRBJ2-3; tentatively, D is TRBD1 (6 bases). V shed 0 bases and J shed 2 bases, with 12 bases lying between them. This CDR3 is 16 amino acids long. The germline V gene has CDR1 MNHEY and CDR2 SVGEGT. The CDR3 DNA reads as TGTGCCAGCAGTTACTCTTCCAGGGACAACACAGATACGCAGTATTTT. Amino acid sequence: CASSYSSRDNTDTQYF.

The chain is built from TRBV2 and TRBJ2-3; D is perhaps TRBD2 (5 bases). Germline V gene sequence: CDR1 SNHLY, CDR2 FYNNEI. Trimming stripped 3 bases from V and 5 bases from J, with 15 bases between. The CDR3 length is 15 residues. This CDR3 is CASSEASRGVDTQYF. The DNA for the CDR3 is TGTGCCAGCAGTGAGGCTAGTCGGGGAGTAGATACGCAGTATTTT.

CDR3 sequence reads: CASSQVAGGLYEQFF. CDR3 in DNA: TGCGCCAGCAGCCAAGTAGCGGGGGGGCTTTATGAGCAGTTCTTC. The chain carries TRBV4-3 and TRBJ2-1; TRBD2 matches at 11 bases. There are 15 residues in the CDR3. The germline V gene has CDR1 LGHNA and CDR2 YSLEER. V dropped 1 base and J dropped 8; count of bases not matched to a gene: 4.

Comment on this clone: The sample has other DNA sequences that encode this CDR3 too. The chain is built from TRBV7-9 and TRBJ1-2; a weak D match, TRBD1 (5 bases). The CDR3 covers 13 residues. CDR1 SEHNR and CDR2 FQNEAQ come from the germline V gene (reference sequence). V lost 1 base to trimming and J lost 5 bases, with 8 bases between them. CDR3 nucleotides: TGTGCCAGCAGCTTAGGACAGATTTATGGCTACACCTTC. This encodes CASSLGQIYGYTF. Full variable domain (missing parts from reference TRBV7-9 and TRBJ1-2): DTGVSQNPRHKITKRGQNVTFRCDPISEHNRLYWYRQTLGQGPEFLTYFQNEAQLEKSRLLSDRFSAERPKGSFSTLEIQRTEQGDSAMYLCASSLGQIYGYTFGSGTRLTVV.